These 22 T cell receptor beta chains came from one sample sequenced in a study of blood T cell repertoires in COVID-19 (dated by TCRdb to 2018 to 2021). The library was generated by the immunoSEQ multiplex PCR assay. This is the immuneACCESS table as TCRdb keeps it, with only in-frame sequences that have V and J called. A part of the clones is gone; compared with another copy, unresolved V genes explain less than half, and the rest is unexplained. In this sample the table shows roughly 140,000 clones, about 81% of which occur a single time. Less than 5% of the sample is held by the ten biggest clonotypes. The specimen sequenced was peripheral blood. These receptors originate from a woman older than 75 with acute or convalescent COVID-19.

There are a few counts of this clone. The chain joins TRBV27 to TRBJ1-6, with D possibly TRBD1 on 6 matching bases. Trimming took off 7 bases at V and 7 bases at J, with 17 bases between the two ends. The CDR3 is 15 amino acids. Germline CDR1 and CDR2: MNHEY and SMNVEV (reference sequence). The CDR3 region is CASKIGAGVNSPLHF. CDR3 DNA sequence: TGTGCCAGCAAGATCGGGGCAGGGGTGAATTCACCCCTCCACTTT.

The gene calls are TRBV5-1 and TRBJ2-3; TRBD2 aligns across 8 bases. The length of the CDR3 is 15 residues. The germline CDR1 and CDR2 sequences are SGHRS and YFSETQ. V was pared by 6 bases and J by 2 bases, with 8 bases of the junction left unmatched. The DNA of the CDR3 is TGCGCCAGCAACATACTCGGGGGGGACACAGATACGCAGTATTTT. This encodes CASNILGGDTDTQYF.

V and J are TRBV28 and TRBJ2-7, with 8 bases lining up with TRBD1. J was trimmed by 1 base and V by 2 bases; bases with no gene match: 4. The CDR3 consists of 15 residues. The V gene's germline CDR1 is MDHEN and CDR2 SYDVKM. The CDR3, as DNA: TGTGCCAGCAGTTTACTACGGGACAGGTCCTACGAGCAGTACTTC. Translating gives CASSLLRDRSYEQYF.

This clone was picked up a small number of times. This sequence joins TRBV15 and TRBJ2-2, with a tentative D call TRBD2 (5 bases). Germline assignment: CDR1 LNHNV and CDR2 YYDKDF (reference sequence). This CDR3 spans 13 amino acids. The germline V and J ends were trimmed by 5 bases and 2 bases, with 6 bases remaining between them. In DNA, the CDR3 is TGTGCCACCAGCCGACTAAACACCGGGGAGCTGTTTTTT. This translates into CATSRLNTGELFF.

The chain couples TRBV5-1 to TRBJ2-5; TRBD2 aligns across 10 bases. CDR3 length: 14 residues. The V gene end was trimmed by 5 bases and the J gene end by 1 base; junction bases not matched to a gene: 2. Germline-derived CDR1 and CDR2 are SGHRS and YFSETQ. The CDR3 region is CASSLAGVQETQYF. The CDR3 DNA reads TGCGCCAGCAGTCTAGCGGGAGTCCAAGAGACCCAGTACTTC.

The CDR3 region is CASSLGLAGEYF. CDR3 coding DNA: TGTGCCAGCAGTTTGGGACTAGCGGGGGAGTACTTC. The chain recombines TRBV12-3 or TRBV12-4 with TRBJ2-5; 14 nucleotides line up with TRBD2. Unmatched junction bases numbered 0, after V lost 3 bases and J lost 12 bases. The CDR3 is 12 amino acids.

The genes are TRBV28 and TRBJ2-1, with TRBD2 identical over 7 bases. Losses at the gene ends were 6 bases for V and 0 bases for J; bases not matched to a gene: 2. CDR1 and CDR2 from the germline V gene are MDHEN and SYDVKM. The CDR3 is made up of 14 amino acids. The CDR3 DNA follows: TGTGCCAGCAGACGGACTAGCTCCTACAATGAGCAGTTCTTC. Residues: CASRRTSSYNEQFF. The full variable domain, with the rest looked up from reference TRBV28 and TRBJ2-1, is DVKVTQSSRYLVKRTGEKVFLECVQDMDHENMFWYRQDPGLGLRLIYFSYDVKMKEKGDIPEGYSVSREKKERFSLILESASTNQTSMYLCASRRTSSYNEQFFGPGTRLTVL.

The V and J genes are TRBV5-1 and TRBJ2-2; 8 positions agree with TRBD1. This CDR3 is built from 16 residues. V was clipped by 3 bases and J by 4 bases; unmatched bases: 8. Germline V gives CDR1 SGHRS, CDR2 YFSETQ. CDR3 nucleotide sequence: TGCGCCAGCAGCTCCTACTCACAGGGGGGCACCGGGGAGCTGTTTTTT. Amino acids: CASSSYSQGGTGELFF.

The chain carries TRBV5-1 and TRBJ1-4; D call uncertain. The CDR3 spans 15 residues. In germline, CDR1 is SGHRS, CDR2 YFSETQ. V was clipped by 7 bases and J by 0 bases, with 13 bases between them. In DNA, the CDR3 is TGCGCCAGCGGACTCAACCCCGCAACTAATGAAAAACTGTTTTTT. This sequence encodes CASGLNPATNEKLFF.

The chain joins TRBV5-4 to TRBJ1-1; TRBD1 agrees at 7 bases. The CDR3 totals 13 residues. V trimming: 4 bases; J trimming: 3 bases; junction bases outside the gene matches: 3. Germline-derived CDR1 and CDR2 are SGHNT and YYREEE (reference sequence). In nucleotides, the CDR3 is TGTGCCAGCAGCCCGACAGGGTACACTGAAGCTTTCTTT. It encodes CASSPTGYTEAFF. Variable domain in full (rest from reference TRBV5-4 and TRBJ1-1): ETGVTQSPTHLIKTRGQQVTLRCSSQSGHNTVSWYQQALGQGPQFIFQYYREEENGRGNFPPRFSGLQFPNYSSELNVNALELDDSALYLCASSPTGYTEAFFGQGTRLTVV.

A single count supports this clone. For the CDR3, the DNA is TGTGCCAGCAGCCAGGGTAGCGGGAGCTCCTACGAGCAGTACTTC. Residues: CASSQGSGSSYEQYF. The chain employs TRBV4-2 and TRBJ2-7; 9 positions agree with TRBD2. This CDR3 contains 15 residues. V gave up 3 bases and J gave up 0 bases; unmatched junction bases: 3. The V gene's germline CDR1 is LGHNA and CDR2 YNFKEQ.

The chain has TRBV9 and TRBJ2-5; D possibly corresponds to TRBD1 (6 bases). The CDR3 spans 15 residues. The V end was cut by 4 bases, the J end by 5 bases, with 18 bases between. CDR1 is SGDLS, CDR2 YYNGEE, per germline. CDR3 protein: CASSFQGFAAETQYF. The DNA for the CDR3 is TGTGCCAGCAGCTTCCAGGGGTTTGCAGCGGAGACCCAGTACTTC.

The gene calls are TRBV15 and TRBJ2-1; the D is unclear. This CDR3 has 14 residues. With 9 bases removed from V and 0 bases from J, the gap between germline ends came to 12 bases. The germline V gene has CDR1 LNHNV and CDR2 YYDKDF (reference sequence). The CDR3 coding sequence is TGTGCCACTAGTCGGTCGAGCTCCTACAATGAGCAGTTCTTC. It translates to CATSRSSSYNEQFF.

The gene calls are TRBV6-2 or TRBV6-3 and TRBJ2-5, with D unresolved. Trimming removed 2 bases from V and 5 bases from J, with 3 bases in between. The CDR3 consists of 11 residues. CDR1 is MNHEY, CDR2 SVGEGT, per germline. CDR3 sequence reads: CASSYGETQYF. CDR3 sequence (DNA): TGTGCCAGCAGTTACGGCGAGACCCAGTACTTC.

The CDR3 region has the DNA TGTGCCACCAGCAGACCGCCTAGCGGGGGGGCCGGAGATACGCAGTATTTT. Protein sequence: CATSRPPSGGAGDTQYF. This rearrangement joins TRBV15 to TRBJ2-3, with 12 bases aligning to TRBD2. Germline CDR1 LNHNV, CDR2 YYDKDF (reference sequence). The V and J ends lost 2 bases and 5 bases, in that order; junction bases with no gene match: 8. The CDR3 runs 17 residues.

The CDR3 protein is CASARDSTYEQYF. The CDR3 DNA is TGTGCCAGCGCCCGGGACTCGACCTACGAGCAGTACTTC. V and J are TRBV18 and TRBJ2-7; D possibly corresponds to TRBD2 (6 bases). Per germline, CDR1 KGHSH and CDR2 LQKENI. The germline V and J ends were trimmed by 8 bases and 2 bases, with 13 bases remaining between them. CDR3 length: 13 amino acids.

V gene TRBV5-1 combines with J gene TRBJ1-2; a possible D gene is TRBD1 (6 bases). The germline CDR1 and CDR2 sequences are SGHRS and YFSETQ. This CDR3 is built from 14 residues. Between the trimmed V and J ends, which lost 0 bases and 6 bases, there was a span of 12 bases. CDR3 in DNA: TGCGCCAGCAGCTTGGCCAGGGGACCTGATGGCTACACCTTC. Residues: CASSLARGPDGYTF.

The chain employs TRBV2 and TRBJ2-7; TRBD1 aligns across 7 bases. Germline assignment: CDR1 SNHLY and CDR2 FYNNEI. The CDR3 runs 15 residues. The V segment lost 4 bases and the J segment 3 bases; nucleotides outside the gene matches: 9. The CDR3 nucleotides read TGTGCCAGCAGTGGCGACAGGGTTACCGTCTACGAGCAGTACTTC. Its protein product is CASSGDRVTVYEQYF.

The genes are TRBV7-2 and TRBJ2-1, with TRBD2 matching over 7 bases. Looked up from germline, CDR1 is SGHTA and CDR2 is FQGNSA. The CDR3 totals 16 residues. The V gene end was trimmed by 2 bases and the J gene end by 7 bases; junction bases not matched to a gene: 11. As DNA, the CDR3 is TGTGCCAGCAGCTTAAGGGACTACACCACGGAGAATGAGCAGTTCTTC. Protein sequence: CASSLRDYTTENEQFF.

As for this clone: The junction departs from germline at one end; a sequencing error may be responsible. The identical CDR3 is also encoded by other nucleotide sequences in the sample. The chain carries TRBV10-1 and TRBJ2-2, with TRBD2 matching over 7 bases. The CDR3 length is 13 residues. CDR1 is WNHNN, CDR2 SYGVQD, per germline (reference sequence). The CDR3 here is CASGGGDTGELFF. Here the CDR3 DNA reads TGCGCCAGCGGCGGGGGTGACACTGGGGAGCTGTTTTTT.

This chain uses TRBV20-1 with TRBJ2-3; the D is unclear. Germline-derived CDR1 and CDR2 are DFQATT and SNEGSKA (reference sequence). This CDR3 has 15 residues. Between the trimmed V and J ends, which lost 3 bases and 4 bases, there was a span of 17 bases. The CDR3 DNA follows: TGCAGTGCTAGTTACTCCACCGTGAATGCAGATACGCAGTATTTT. Translated, it gives CSASYSTVNADTQYF.

The chain has TRBV5-1 and TRBJ2-3, with D unclear. Trimming cost V 0 bases and J 7 bases, with 18 bases left between them. The germline CDR1 and CDR2 sequences are SGHRS and YFSETQ. This CDR3 has 16 residues. This CDR3 reads CASSLDAVPRGNTQYF. In DNA form, the CDR3 reads TGCGCCAGCAGCTTGGATGCGGTCCCACGTGGTAATACGCAGTATTTT.